The clone carrying this T cell receptor beta chain has at least ten counts. Its target is unknown. This library used 300 to 500 ng RNA and molecular barcoded adaptors spanning alpha/delta and beta/gamma chains. A single record per CDR3 protein comes from TCRdb applying MiXCR to the reads. The sample has 50,000 to 65,000 distinct CDR3 sequences; over 9% are singletons. The data belong to a study of read filtering for tumor transcriptome and immune sequencing. Regarding the study as a whole: This fraction held mixed bone marrow immune cells after CD138-negative sorting.

CDR1 SEHNR and CDR2 FQNEAQ come from the germline V gene (reference sequence). Trimming removed 1 base at V and 5 bases at J, with 11 bases between. The CDR3 runs 14 residues. Sequencing was carried out using a population of CD138-negative cells sorted from bone marrow. This chain uses TRBV7-9 with TRBJ2-5, with D hard to call. The clonotype originates from a donor aged 40 or older with multiple myeloma. This CDR3 reads CASSLVALGETQYF. The CDR3, as DNA: TGTGCCAGCAGCTTAGTTGCCCTTGGGGAGACCCAGTACTTC.